This passage covers 20 T cell receptor beta chains from one sample sequenced in a study of glioma-infiltrating T cells. TCR alpha and beta CDR3 regions were amplified from RNA using iRepertoire nested multiplex PCR. TCRdb fed the multiplex PCR reads into MiXCR, producing one record per CDR3 protein. The data hold more than 300,000 distinct CDR3 sequences, with 41% observed a single time. The sample taken for sequencing was glioma tissue, nonneoplastic brain tissue, or PBMCs (not recorded which). Receptors originate from a human donor with low-grade glioma or glioblastoma, undergoing nonglioma brain surgery, or in good health (not recorded which).

The chain is built from TRBV12-3 or TRBV12-4 and TRBJ1-1; D call uncertain. CDR3 length equals 15 residues. The V and J ends lost 6 bases and 2 bases respectively, with 16 bases between them. The CDR3 sequence is CASRWRAFKNTEAFF. In DNA form, the CDR3 reads TGTGCCAGCAGGTGGCGGGCATTTAAAAACACTGAAGCTTTCTTT.

For this clonotype: A read error may explain this, as a much larger clone is one base away. The rearrangement links TRBV20-1 to TRBJ2-7, with D uncertain. Trimming shortened V by 1 base and J by 7 bases, and 11 bases separated the two germline ends. Germline CDR1 is DFQATT and CDR2 is SNEGSKA (reference sequence). This CDR3 comprises 12 residues. DNA for the CDR3: TGCAGTGCTAGAGTATGGCCGAGGGAGCAGTACTTC. Its protein is CSARVWPREQYF.

The rearrangement joins TRBV20-1 to TRBJ2-3; no reliable D call. The CDR3 loop spans 13 amino acids. CDR1 DFQATT and CDR2 SNEGSKA come from the germline V gene (reference sequence). The V end was cut by 5 bases, the J end by 4 bases, with 13 bases between. Here the CDR3 reads CSAGVDSADTQYF. CDR3 nucleotides: TGCAGTGCTGGAGTGGATTCGGCAGATACGCAGTATTTT.

Details on this clonotype: A much larger clone differs by one base, so this may be a read error. V usage is TRBV28 and J usage is TRBJ1-1, with D tentatively TRBD1 (5 bases). Looked up from germline, CDR1 is MDHEN and CDR2 is SYDVKM. CDR3 length: 12 amino acids. DNA of the CDR3: TGTGTCAGCAGTTCTGGGACGGCTAAAGCTTTCTTT. This gives the protein CVSSSGTAKAFF.

The genes are TRBV28 and TRBJ2-7; 13 bases are shared with TRBD2. Germline V gives CDR1 MDHEN, CDR2 SYDVKM. The CDR3 sequence is 16 residues long. V shed 5 bases and J 6 bases; nucleotides not matched to a gene: 10. CDR3 protein: CASSPGLAGEKVEQYF. DNA for the CDR3: TGTGCCAGCAGTCCAGGACTAGCGGGAGAGAAGGTCGAGCAGTACTTC.

This clonotype turned up a few times. This chain links TRBV20-1 with TRBJ2-7, with 11 bases identical to TRBD2. Germline CDR1 and CDR2: DFQATT and SNEGSKA (reference sequence). The junction had 7 bases not matched to a gene; V was cut back by 5 bases and J by 1 base. The CDR3 contains 15 residues. The CDR3 reads CSAFTSGSQSYEQYF. The CDR3 DNA follows: TGCAGTGCTTTCACTAGCGGGAGTCAGTCCTACGAGCAGTACTTC.

As regards this clonotype: A much bigger clone sits one base away, suggesting this may be a read error. The rearrangement links TRBV6-1 to TRBJ2-2; 8 positions match TRBD2. This CDR3 contains 13 residues. CDR1 and CDR2 (germline): MNHNS, SASEGT. Here the CDR3 DNA reads TGTGCCGGCAGTGAGCGGGAGCCCGGGGAGCTGTTTTTT. Its protein is CAGSEREPGELFF.

The CDR3 DNA reads TGTGCCAGCAGCGCTCGAGGGGCGGGGTTCTCCTACGAGCAGTACTTC. The encoded protein is CASSARGAGFSYEQYF. V gene TRBV12-3 or TRBV12-4 combines with J gene TRBJ2-7; tentative D call: TRBD2 (6 bases). The CDR3 covers 16 residues. V lost 6 bases and J lost 0, with 18 bases in between.

As regards this clonotype: A much more abundant neighbour one base away suggests this may be a read error. This chain links TRBV27 with TRBJ2-2; D gene unclear. This CDR3 has 15 amino acids. Germline V gene lookup returns CDR1 MNHEY and CDR2 SMNVEV (reference sequence). Trimming took 7 bases from V and 5 from J, leaving 17 bases between them. The CDR3 DNA reads as TGTGCCAGCAAGAATGTACTACGAGGAACCGGGGAGCTGTTTTTT. Its translation: CASKNVLRGTGELFF.

This clonotype was observed once. A much larger clone is a single base away; this may be a read error. V gene TRBV7-2 combines with J gene TRBJ2-7; 9 bases map to TRBD1. This CDR3 has 13 amino acids. V lost 7 bases to trimming and J lost 2 bases; unmatched junction nucleotides: 3. Germline values: CDR1 SGHTA, CDR2 FQGNSA. The CDR3 loop is CASIWTGAYEQYF. In DNA form, the CDR3 reads TGTGCCAGCATCTGGACAGGGGCCTACGAGCAGTACTTC. The full variable domain, its missing parts supplied by reference TRBV7-2 and TRBJ2-7, is GAGVSQSPSNKVTEKGKDVELRCDPISGHTALYWYRQSLGQGLEFLIYFQGNSAPDKSGLPSDRFSAERTGGSVSTLTIQRTQQEDSAVYLCASIWTGAYEQYFGPGTRLTVT.

This clonotype has only a few counts. The chain recombines TRBV20-1 with TRBJ2-5, with D perhaps matching TRBD1 (6 bases). The CDR3 is 13 residues long. The V and J ends lost 6 bases and 1 base respectively, with 12 bases between them. Germline CDR1 and CDR2: DFQATT and SNEGSKA (reference sequence). The CDR3: CSAAGTSQETQYF. CDR3 DNA: TGCAGTGCCGCCGGGACATCCCAAGAGACCCAGTACTTC.

Worth noting for this clonotype: One end of the junction is discordant with germline, which a read error may explain. CDR3 amino acids: CASSRWDPNKKLLF. As DNA, the CDR3 is TGTGCCAGCAGTCGGTGGGATCCTAATAAAAAACTGCTTTTT. The rearrangement links TRBV28 to TRBJ1-4; D ambiguous. This CDR3 is built from 14 residues. Per germline, CDR1 MDHEN and CDR2 SYDVKM. Together with reference TRBV28 and TRBJ1-4, the CDR3 gives the full variable domain: DVKVTQSSRYLVKRTGEKVFLECVQDMDHENMFWYRQDPGLGLRLIYFSYDVKMKEKGDIPEGYSVSREKKERFSLILESASTNQTSMYLCASSRWDPNKKLLFGSGTQLSVL.

Concerning this clonotype itself: The junction departs from the called germline gene at one end, perhaps through a read error. The chain joins TRBV2 to TRBJ2-7; the D is unclear. Per the germline V gene, CDR1 is SNHLY and CDR2 is FYNNEI. This CDR3 contains 8 residues. CDR3 DNA sequence: TGTGCCAGCAGTCTCGACAAGTTC. As protein: CASSLDKF.

At least ten counts were recorded for this clonotype. The genes are TRBV6-2 or TRBV6-3 and TRBJ2-7; 10 nucleotides line up with TRBD1. The CDR3 extends over 15 amino acids. Germline V gene sequence: CDR1 MNHEY, CDR2 SVGEGT. V lost 5 bases and J lost 3; bases outside the gene matches: 7. This CDR3 reads CASSPAGQGIYEQYF. The CDR3 DNA sequence: TGTGCCAGCAGTCCCGCGGGACAGGGGATCTACGAGCAGTACTTC.

This clonotype came up a few times. This chain links TRBV5-4 with TRBJ2-7; 9 nucleotides line up with TRBD1. This CDR3 comprises 17 residues. Germline V gene sequence: CDR1 SGHNT, CDR2 YYREEE (reference sequence). The V and J ends lost 4 bases and 2 bases, in that order; junction bases with no gene match: 13. CDR3: CASSDRTGGDTTYEQYF. CDR3 DNA sequence: TGTGCCAGCAGCGATAGAACAGGGGGCGATACCACCTACGAGCAGTACTTC.

This clonotype was observed a handful of times. J is TRBJ1-1 and V is TRBV7-9; TRBD1 matches 10 bases. The germline V gene has CDR1 SEHNR and CDR2 FQNEAQ (reference sequence). The CDR3 is 15 amino acids. V dropped 1 base and J dropped 5; count of bases not matched to a gene: 4. The CDR3 bases are TGTGCCAGCAGCTTAGGACAGGGGGCGCGTACTGAAGCTTTCTTT. Translating gives CASSLGQGARTEAFF.

This clonotype appeared many times. The chain couples TRBV27 to TRBJ2-1; TRBD2 aligns across 9 bases. The CDR3 extends over 15 amino acids. CDR1 and CDR2 from the germline V gene are MNHEY and SMNVEV (reference sequence). With V trimmed by 2 bases and J by 9 bases, 8 bases remained unmatched. The CDR3 DNA is TGTGCCAGCAGTTTAGTATTTAGCGGGGGAGGTGAGCAGTTCTTC. Amino acid sequence: CASSLVFSGGGEQFF.

This clonotype was seen more than once but under ten times. In DNA form, the CDR3 reads TGCAGTGCTAGGACGACAGGGCTTACAGAGACCCAGTACTTC. It codes for CSARTTGLTETQYF. The chain couples TRBV20-1 to TRBJ2-5; 7 bases align to TRBD1. V trimming: 3 bases; J trimming: 4 bases; junction bases outside the gene matches: 8. CDR1 and CDR2 (germline): DFQATT, SNEGSKA (reference sequence). The CDR3 runs to 14 residues.

There are many counts of this clonotype. The chain employs TRBV28 and TRBJ2-5; tentative D call: TRBD2 (6 bases). Germline lookup yields CDR1 MDHEN and CDR2 SYDVKM. Trimming removed 2 bases at V and 5 bases at J, with 12 bases between. The CDR3 spans 14 residues. CDR3 sequence (DNA): TGTGCCAGCAGTTTAAAAGGGACTCCGGAGACCCAGTACTTC. As protein: CASSLKGTPETQYF.

This clonotype was picked up many times. The V gene is TRBV28, the J gene TRBJ2-5; D unresolved. Germline CDR1 MDHEN, CDR2 SYDVKM. This CDR3 comprises 12 residues. Trimming stripped 2 bases from V and 2 bases from J, with 3 bases between. The CDR3 reads CASSLQQETQYF. As DNA, the CDR3 is TGTGCCAGCAGTTTACAGCAAGAGACCCAGTACTTC.